A single sample is the source of the 11 T cell receptor beta chains below, sequenced in a study of control samples from healthy donors and cancer patients. Data came from immunoSEQ multiplex PCR; TCRdb stores just in-frame clones and leaves some out. The table lists around 70,000 clones, less than 95% of them singletons. The specimen was blood. Source of these receptors: a woman in her thirties in good health.

The chain combines TRBV28 with TRBJ1-5; D uncertain. This CDR3 comprises 13 residues. CDR1 MDHEN and CDR2 SYDVKM come from the germline V gene. With 5 bases removed from V and 6 bases from J, the gap between germline ends came to 11 bases. Here the CDR3 DNA reads TGTGCCAGCAGTCATACCTCCGGTCAGCCCCAGCATTTT. It specifies CASSHTSGQPQHF. The entire variable domain, with the rest obtained from reference TRBV28 and TRBJ1-5, is as follows: DVKVTQSSRYLVKRTGEKVFLECVQDMDHENMFWYRQDPGLGLRLIYFSYDVKMKEKGDIPEGYSVSREKKERFSLILESASTNQTSMYLCASSHTSGQPQHFGDGTRLSIL.

This sequence joins TRBV6-1 and TRBJ1-2; D is ambiguous. V shed 2 bases and J shed 0 bases, with 10 bases lying between them. CDR3 length equals 15 residues. Germline values: CDR1 MNHNS, CDR2 SASEGT. CDR3 nucleotide sequence: TGTGCCAGCAGTGAACCGCGGGTAACTAACTATGGCTACACCTTC. Amino acid sequence: CASSEPRVTNYGYTF.

This sequence joins TRBV12-3 or TRBV12-4 and TRBJ1-6, with TRBD1 identical over 9 bases. The CDR3 length is 13 residues. Trimming cost V 6 bases and J 14 bases; bases outside gene matches: 8. For the CDR3, the DNA is TGTGCCAGCAGGCAAGGACAGGGGTTATCCCTCCACTTT. This translates into CASRQGQGLSLHF.

The V call is TRBV27, the J call TRBJ2-2, with D maybe TRBD1 (5 bases). The CDR3 sequence is 12 residues long. Germline assignment: CDR1 MNHEY and CDR2 SMNVEV (reference sequence). V was clipped by 6 bases and J by 9 bases, with 11 bases between them. DNA of the CDR3: TGTGCCAGCAGCCTATGGGGCAGGGAGCTGTTTTTT. It yields the protein CASSLWGRELFF.

As for this clone: Germline is not matched at one junction end, which may reflect a read error. The rearrangement uses TRBV5-1 and TRBJ1-1; maybe TRBD1 (6 bases). The CDR3 has 14 amino acids. CDR1 and CDR2 (germline): SGHRS, YFSETQ. CDR3 loop: CAGRTTGDETEAFF. Written as DNA, the CDR3 is TGCGCCGGCAGGACGACAGGAGATGAGACTGAAGCTTTCTTT.

The chain combines TRBV9 with TRBJ1-1; D perhaps matches TRBD1 (5 bases). Germline V CDR1 and CDR2: SGDLS, YYNGEE. This CDR3 has 15 amino acids. Trimming cost V 4 bases and J 4 bases, with 17 bases left between them. In nucleotides, the CDR3 is TGTGCCAGCAGCCCCGCGGCGGGGCGGGTCACTGAAGCTTTCTTT. Translated: CASSPAAGRVTEAFF.

The chain's CDR3 is CATSDWGQGSRELFF. The CDR3 DNA follows: TGTGCCACCAGTGACTGGGGACAGGGATCTAGGGAGCTGTTTTTT. The V gene is TRBV24-1, the J gene TRBJ2-2; 9 positions agree with TRBD1. This CDR3 is 15 amino acids long. The junction had 8 bases not matched to a gene; V was cut back by 4 bases and J by 9 bases. The germline gives CDR1 KGHDR, CDR2 SFDVKD.

The V call is TRBV11-1, the J call TRBJ2-2; D is possibly TRBD1 or TRBD2 (5 bases each). Germline CDR1 and CDR2: SGHAT and FQDESV (reference sequence). Deletions cut 4 bases from V and 0 bases from J, with 12 bases between. The CDR3 totals 16 residues. The CDR3 sequence: CASSSGTFANTGELFF. The CDR3 region has the DNA TGTGCCAGCAGCTCCGGGACGTTTGCGAACACCGGGGAGCTGTTTTTT.

The chain employs TRBV18 and TRBJ1-3, with D possibly being TRBD1 (6 bases). V was trimmed by 2 bases and J by 8 bases, leaving 16 bases between them. Per germline, CDR1 KGHSH and CDR2 LQKENI. This CDR3 is 15 amino acids long. CDR3 DNA sequence: TGTGCCAGCTCACCAAGCACAGGGAGAGGAGACACCATATATTTT. Translating gives CASSPSTGRGDTIYF.

This sequence joins TRBV19 and TRBJ1-2, with D possibly matching TRBD1 (5 bases). This CDR3 region has 14 residues. The V end lost 3 bases, the J end lost 8 bases, and 16 bases lay between the germline ends. The germline V gene has CDR1 LNHDA and CDR2 SQIVND (reference sequence). DNA of the CDR3: TGTGCCAGTAGTATGGGACGTCCCCTTGGGGGCTACACCTTC. Protein product: CASSMGRPLGGYTF.

This chain connects TRBV28 to TRBJ1-1; tentative D call: TRBD1 (6 bases). Germline V gene lookup returns CDR1 MDHEN and CDR2 SYDVKM. CDR3 length: 16 residues. V gave up 7 bases and J gave up 0 bases, with 18 bases separating them. The CDR3 bases are TGTGCCAGCACCGGGGACGGGGGCTTCATGAACACTGAAGCTTTCTTT. This translates into CASTGDGGFMNTEAFF.